The next 23 T cell receptor beta chains were all read from a single sample in a study of blood T cell repertoires in COVID-19 (TCRdb year 2020). The method behind the library was the immunoSEQ multiplex PCR assay. TCRdb re-hosts the immuneACCESS table, in-frame sequences only. Its copies lack some clones; in the studies checked, an unresolved V gene accounts for under half of them, and the cause for the rest is not known. The sample yields over 85,000 clones; roughly 92% were counted once. The top ten clonotypes cover under 2% of the sample. The source material was peripheral blood. Receptors were obtained from a woman aged 45-60 years with COVID-19, enrolled during active disease.

This clone was picked up one time. The chain uses TRBV19 and TRBJ1-2; 7 nucleotides match TRBD1. J was trimmed by 3 bases and V by 4 bases; bases with no gene match: 2. This CDR3 has 13 amino acids. Germline loops: CDR1 LNHDA, CDR2 SQIVND (reference sequence). CDR3 sequence: CASSSGTDYGYTF. Here the CDR3 DNA reads TGTGCCAGTAGTAGCGGGACAGACTATGGCTACACCTTC.

In DNA, the CDR3 is TGTGCCAGCAGCTTAGGGACACGTATGAACACTGAAGCTTTCTTT. It codes for CASSLGTRMNTEAFF. The gene calls are TRBV11-2 and TRBJ1-1, with D perhaps matching TRBD1 (5 bases). CDR3 length equals 15 residues. V lost 1 base and J 0 bases, leaving 9 bases between the germline ends. Germline V CDR1 and CDR2: SGHAT, FQNNGV.

The CDR3: CASSSVGRNTEAFF. In nucleotides, the CDR3 is TGTGCCAGCAGCTCCGTGGGGCGGAACACTGAAGCTTTCTTT. The chain links TRBV7-8 to TRBJ1-1; a possible D gene is TRBD1 (5 bases). This CDR3 is built from 14 residues. Trimming took 4 bases from V and 1 from J, leaving 10 bases between them. CDR1 and CDR2 from the germline V gene are SGHVS and FQNEAQ.

The CDR3 sequence: CAWRRTGDYGYTF. CDR3 nucleotides: TGTGCCTGGAGGAGGACAGGGGACTATGGCTACACCTTC. This chain joins TRBV30 and TRBJ1-2; 9 nucleotides match TRBD1. Germline CDR1 and CDR2: GTSNPN and SVGIG (reference sequence). The CDR3 contains 13 residues. The junction had 2 bases not matched to a gene; V was cut back by 3 bases and J by 3 bases.

The J gene is TRBJ1-1, the V gene TRBV18, with D perhaps TRBD1 (5 bases). V lost 2 bases and J lost 4, with 11 bases in between. The CDR3 runs to 14 residues. The germline CDR1 and CDR2 sequences are KGHSH and LQKENI. CDR3 DNA sequence: TGTGCCAGCTCACCAGGGCGGGGGGGCACTGAAGCTTTCTTT. Its protein is CASSPGRGGTEAFF.

A single count supports this clone. V is TRBV2 and J is TRBJ2-5; 13 bases agree with TRBD2. The CDR3 length is 18 residues. The V segment lost 4 bases and the J segment 7 bases; nucleotides outside the gene matches: 15. CDR1 is SNHLY and CDR2 is FYNNEI in the germline V gene. CDR3 nucleotides: TGTGCCAGCAGTGTGACTAGCGGGGGGCCAAGGCCAAGTGGGACCCAGTACTTC. Translating it yields CASSVTSGGPRPSGTQYF.

This rearrangement joins TRBV14 to TRBJ1-1; 11 bases map to TRBD1. Per germline, CDR1 SGHDN and CDR2 FVKESK. J gave up 3 bases and V 4 bases, and 10 bases lay outside the gene matches. CDR3 length: 17 amino acids. CDR3: CASSPRTGGAGDTEAFF. CDR3 sequence (DNA): TGTGCCAGCAGCCCGCGGACAGGGGGCGCGGGAGACACTGAAGCTTTCTTT. The full variable domain, its missing parts supplied by reference TRBV14 and TRBJ1-1, is EAGVTQFPSHSVIEKGQTVTLRCDPISGHDNLYWYRRVMGKEIKFLLHFVKESKQDESGMPNNRFLAERTGGTYSTLKVQPAELEDSGVYFCASSPRTGGAGDTEAFFGQGTRLTVV.

J is TRBJ2-3 and V is TRBV19; TRBD1 might be the D (6 bases). This CDR3 contains 15 residues. Per germline, CDR1 LNHDA and CDR2 SQIVND (reference sequence). Trimming pared 5 bases from V and 2 bases from J, leaving 14 bases between. The CDR3 nucleotides are TGTGCCAGTAGTCCTGGACAGAGCTTCACAGATACGCAGTATTTT. This gives the protein CASSPGQSFTDTQYF.

This clone has only one observation. V is TRBV10-1 and J is TRBJ1-2, with D unresolved. Germline CDR1 is WNHNN and CDR2 is SYGVQD (reference sequence). The V gene lost 3 bases and the J gene lost 4 bases, with 9 bases spanning the gap. The CDR3 has 13 amino acids. The DNA for the CDR3 is TGCGCCAGCAGTGAATACCGACTCTATGGCTACACCTTC. It encodes CASSEYRLYGYTF.

The chain couples TRBV5-5 to TRBJ1-2; D remains ambiguous. CDR1 is SGHKS, CDR2 YYEKEE, per germline (reference sequence). Trimming left V 4 bases short and J 6 bases short, with 10 bases between. The CDR3 has 12 residues. In DNA, the CDR3 is TGTGCCAGCAGCCCCCTAATCGATGGCTACACCTTC. It codes for CASSPLIDGYTF.

The gene calls are TRBV19 and TRBJ2-7; TRBD1 might be the D (6 bases). The germline gives CDR1 LNHDA, CDR2 SQIVND (reference sequence). This CDR3 region has 15 residues. V was pared by 5 bases and J by 2 bases, with 16 bases between. The CDR3 protein is CASSFTDSPTYEQYF. DNA of the CDR3: TGTGCCAGTAGTTTTACGGACAGTCCAACCTACGAGCAGTACTTC.

The chain uses TRBV6-7 and TRBJ1-2; 8 bases align to TRBD1. TRBV6-7 falls under the ORF class, with uncertain function. Germline trimming cut 5 bases from V and 5 bases from J; bases unmatched to any gene: 10. The CDR3 sequence is 15 residues long. The CDR3 is CASSIPGQAKYGYTF. The CDR3 DNA is TGTGCCAGCAGTATACCGGGACAGGCGAAGTATGGCTACACCTTC.

This clone appeared once. CDR3 amino acids: CASSQGGRGIWSPLHF. CDR3 nucleotides: TGTGCCAGCAGCCAAGGGGGAAGGGGAATATGGTCACCCCTCCACTTT. This chain uses TRBV14 with TRBJ1-6; the D gene is possibly TRBD1 (5 bases). The ends were cut back, 1 base at V and 10 bases at J, with 17 bases in the middle. The germline V gene has CDR1 SGHDN and CDR2 FVKESK. This CDR3 is 16 amino acids long. Full variable domain (remainder filled in from reference TRBV14 and TRBJ1-6): EAGVTQFPSHSVIEKGQTVTLRCDPISGHDNLYWYRRVMGKEIKFLLHFVKESKQDESGMPNNRFLAERTGGTYSTLKVQPAELEDSGVYFCASSQGGRGIWSPLHFGNGTRLTVT.

This CDR3 reads CASTNRGTANEKLFF. The DNA for the CDR3 is TGCGCCAGCACTAACAGGGGGACGGCTAATGAAAAACTGTTTTTT. The rearrangement joins TRBV10-2 to TRBJ1-4; 8 bases line up with TRBD1. The CDR3 covers 15 residues. The V and J ends lost 7 bases and 3 bases, in that order; junction bases with no gene match: 7. Germline loops: CDR1 WSHSY, CDR2 SAAADI.

The chain carries TRBV19 and TRBJ1-4, with 9 nucleotides matching TRBD1. The J segment lost 5 bases and the V segment lost 9 bases, leaving 13 bases of the junction unmatched. Germline CDR1 is LNHDA and CDR2 is SQIVND (reference sequence). The CDR3 has 16 residues. The CDR3 sequence: CASSAPGQGRNEKLFF. In nucleotides, the CDR3 is TGTGCCAGCTCCGCTCCGGGACAGGGTCGGAATGAAAAACTGTTTTTT. The entire variable domain, with the rest obtained from reference TRBV19 and TRBJ1-4, is as follows: DGGITQSPKYLFRKEGQNVTLSCEQNLNHDAMYWYRQDPGQGLRLIYYSQIVNDFQKGDIAEGYSVSREKKESFPLTVTSAQKNPTAFYLCASSAPGQGRNEKLFFGSGTQLSVL.

The genes are TRBV3-1 (or the pseudogene TRBV3-2) and TRBJ1-6; 7 nucleotides agree with TRBD1. Losses at the gene ends were 0 bases for V and 7 bases for J; bases not matched to a gene: 3. The CDR3 has 15 amino acids. Germline assignment: CDR1 LGHDT and CDR2 YNNKEL (reference sequence). The CDR3 loop is CASSQEAGGNSPLHF. CDR3 nucleotides: TGTGCCAGCAGCCAAGAAGCAGGGGGGAATTCACCCCTCCACTTT.

The chain joins TRBV5-1 to TRBJ2-5, with 7 nucleotides matching TRBD1. J was trimmed by 4 bases and V by 0 bases; bases with no gene match: 6. CDR3 length: 15 amino acids. Germline CDR1 SGHRS, CDR2 YFSETQ. The CDR3 bases are TGCGCCAGCAGCTTGGGTGAGGACAGGCGAGAGACCCAGTACTTC. This gives the protein CASSLGEDRRETQYF.

V and J are TRBV4-1 and TRBJ1-1, with D unresolved. The V end was cut by 0 bases, the J end by 1 base, with 9 bases between. This CDR3 is built from 15 residues. Germline V lookup: CDR1 MGHRA, CDR2 YSYEKL. The chain's CDR3 is CASSQDVPGNTEAFF. CDR3 coding DNA: TGCGCCAGCAGCCAAGATGTCCCGGGGAACACTGAAGCTTTCTTT.

The chain has TRBV2 and TRBJ1-4, with TRBD1 as a possible D gene (6 bases). The germline V gene has CDR1 SNHLY and CDR2 FYNNEI. Trimming removed 10 bases at V and 4 bases at J, with 13 bases between. CDR3 size: 13 residues. CDR3 coding DNA: TGTGCCAACACAGGGTTGGGTAATGAAAAACTGTTTTTT. It translates to CANTGLGNEKLFF.

This chain links TRBV30 with TRBJ1-3, with 8 bases fitting TRBD1. CDR1 and CDR2 from the germline V gene are GTSNPN and SVGIG (reference sequence). The CDR3 is made up of 15 amino acids. V lost 3 bases, J lost 0 bases, and 4 bases stayed unmatched. As DNA, the CDR3 is TGTGCCTGGAGCGACAGGGGCACCTCTGGAAACACCATATATTTT. The encoded protein is CAWSDRGTSGNTIYF.

The chain carries TRBV27 and TRBJ2-1; D may be TRBD2 (5 bases). Germline CDR1 and CDR2: MNHEY and SMNVEV (reference sequence). This CDR3 is 16 amino acids long. The germline V and J ends were trimmed by 3 bases and 3 bases, with 15 bases remaining between them. The CDR3 spells CASSFTRSGRYNEQFF. The CDR3 region has the DNA TGTGCCAGCAGTTTTACTAGGTCAGGCCGCTACAATGAGCAGTTCTTC.

This rearrangement joins TRBV10-3 to TRBJ2-5; 7 positions agree with TRBD2. The V and J ends lost 3 bases and 3 bases, in that order; junction bases with no gene match: 1. CDR3 length equals 13 residues. Germline CDR1 ENHRY, CDR2 SYGVKD. The CDR3 loop reads CAISDGGKETQYF. The CDR3, as DNA: TGTGCCATCAGTGACGGGGGGAAAGAGACCCAGTACTTC.

The chain carries TRBV12-1 and TRBJ1-6. TRBV12-1 is described as a pseudogene. There are 15 residues in the CDR3. CDR3 residues: CASSPGEENNSPLHF. In DNA form, the CDR3 reads TGTGCCAGCAGTCCCGGGGAGGAGAACAATTCACCCCTCCACTTT.